This TCR beta chain was sequenced in a study of OX40 agonist ivuxolimab in advanced cancers. Assay used: immunoSEQ multiplex PCR; TCRdb lists only in-frame clones, some missing. This table has 55,000 to 70,000 clones, just over 85% appearing once. Trimming removed 5 bases at V and 7 bases at J, with 20 bases between. This CDR3 has 15 amino acids. Germline loops: CDR1 SGHAT, CDR2 FQDESV (reference sequence). The origin of this receptor is an adult with an advanced solid tumor such as melanoma, head and neck, liver or kidney cancer. Specimen: CD4+ or CD8+ T cells sorted from blood, collected in a trial of the OX40 agonist ivuxolimab. The J gene is TRBJ1-1, the V gene TRBV11-1; TRBD1 might be the D (6 bases). CDR3 nucleotides: TGTGCCAGCAGCCGGGGGCTGGGTCGGCTGGGTGAAGCTTTCTTT. Its protein product is CASSRGLGRLGEAFF.